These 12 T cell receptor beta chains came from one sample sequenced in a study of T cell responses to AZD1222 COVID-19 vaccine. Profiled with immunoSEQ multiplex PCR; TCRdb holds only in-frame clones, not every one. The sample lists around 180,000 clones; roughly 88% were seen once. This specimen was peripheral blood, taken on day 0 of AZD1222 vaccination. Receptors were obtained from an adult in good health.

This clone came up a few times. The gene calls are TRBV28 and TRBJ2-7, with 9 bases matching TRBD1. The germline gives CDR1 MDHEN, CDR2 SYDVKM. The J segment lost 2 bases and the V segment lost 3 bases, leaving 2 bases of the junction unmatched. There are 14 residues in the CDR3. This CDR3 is CASSLGTGPYEQYF. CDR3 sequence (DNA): TGTGCCAGCAGTTTGGGGACAGGGCCCTACGAGCAGTACTTC.

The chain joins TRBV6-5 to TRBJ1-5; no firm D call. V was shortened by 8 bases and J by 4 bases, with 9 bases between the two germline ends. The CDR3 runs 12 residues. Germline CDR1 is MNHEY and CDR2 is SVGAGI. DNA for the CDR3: TGTGCCAGCGGAAATTTGAATCAGCCCCAGCATTTT. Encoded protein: CASGNLNQPQHF.

CDR3 protein: CASSYSRNTEAFF. CDR3 DNA: TGTGCCAGCAGTTACTCTAGGAACACTGAAGCTTTCTTT. The chain is built from TRBV6-5 and TRBJ1-1; D call uncertain. CDR1 and CDR2 (germline): MNHEY, SVGAGI. The CDR3 totals 13 residues. With 0 bases removed from V and 1 base from J, the gap between germline ends came to 3 bases.

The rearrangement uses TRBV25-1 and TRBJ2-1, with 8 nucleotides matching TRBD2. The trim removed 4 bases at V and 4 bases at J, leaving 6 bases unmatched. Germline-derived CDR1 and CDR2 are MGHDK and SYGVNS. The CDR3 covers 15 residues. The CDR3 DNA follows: TGTGCCAGCAGTGGGGTAGCGGGGAAATACAATGAGCAGTTCTTC. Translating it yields CASSGVAGKYNEQFF.

The CDR3 DNA reads as TGTGCCAGCAGTGACCGATACGAGCAGTACTTC. Translated: CASSDRYEQYF. The gene calls are TRBV6-1 and TRBJ2-7; D gene uncertain. The germline V and J ends were trimmed by 3 bases and 4 bases, with 4 bases remaining between them. Looked up from germline, CDR1 is MNHNS and CDR2 is SASEGT. The CDR3 runs 11 residues.

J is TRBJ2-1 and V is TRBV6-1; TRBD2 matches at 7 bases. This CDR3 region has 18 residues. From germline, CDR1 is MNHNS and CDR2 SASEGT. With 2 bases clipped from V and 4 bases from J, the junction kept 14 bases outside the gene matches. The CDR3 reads CASSETRLTSELYNEQFF. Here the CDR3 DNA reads TGTGCCAGCAGTGAAACCCGGTTAACTAGCGAGCTTTACAATGAGCAGTTCTTC.

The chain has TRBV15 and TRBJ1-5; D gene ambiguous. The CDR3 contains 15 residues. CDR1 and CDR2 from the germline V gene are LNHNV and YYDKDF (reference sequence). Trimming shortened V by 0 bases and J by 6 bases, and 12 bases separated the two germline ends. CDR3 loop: CATSREAGSGQPQHF. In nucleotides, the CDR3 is TGTGCCACCAGCAGAGAGGCAGGTTCGGGTCAGCCCCAGCATTTT.

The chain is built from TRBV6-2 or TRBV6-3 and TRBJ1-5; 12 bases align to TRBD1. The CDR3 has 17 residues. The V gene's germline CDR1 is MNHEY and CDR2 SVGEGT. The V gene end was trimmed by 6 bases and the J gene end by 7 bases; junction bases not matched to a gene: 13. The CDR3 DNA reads TGTGCCAGCAGCTCCGGGACAGGGGGCCCTAGGACCCAGCCCCAGCATTTT. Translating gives CASSSGTGGPRTQPQHF.

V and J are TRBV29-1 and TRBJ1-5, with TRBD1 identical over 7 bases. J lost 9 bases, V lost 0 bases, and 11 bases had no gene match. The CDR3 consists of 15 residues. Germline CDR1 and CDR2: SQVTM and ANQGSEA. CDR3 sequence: CSVEEPRDSSRPQHF. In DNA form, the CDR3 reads TGCAGCGTTGAAGAGCCCAGGGACAGTTCTAGGCCCCAGCATTTT. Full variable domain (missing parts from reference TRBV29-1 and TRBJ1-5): SAVISQKPSRDICQRGTSLTIQCQVDSQVTMMFWYRQQPGQSLTLIATANQGSEATYESGFVIDKFPISRPNLTFSTLTVSNMSPEDSSIYLCSVEEPRDSSRPQHFGDGTRLSIL.

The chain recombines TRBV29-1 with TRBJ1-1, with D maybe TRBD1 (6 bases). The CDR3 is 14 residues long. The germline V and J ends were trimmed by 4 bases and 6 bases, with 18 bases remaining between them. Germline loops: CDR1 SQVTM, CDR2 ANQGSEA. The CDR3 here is CSVGGTQGAPEAFF. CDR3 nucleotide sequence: TGCAGCGTTGGGGGGACACAGGGCGCCCCTGAAGCTTTCTTT.

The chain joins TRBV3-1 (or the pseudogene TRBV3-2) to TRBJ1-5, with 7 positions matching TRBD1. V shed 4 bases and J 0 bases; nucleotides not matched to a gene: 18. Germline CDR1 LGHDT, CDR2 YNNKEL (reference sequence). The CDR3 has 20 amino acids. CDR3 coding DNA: TGTGCCAGCAGCCGACCTTTTTGGGGACAGCTCCTATATAGCAATCAGCCCCAGCATTTT. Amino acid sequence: CASSRPFWGQLLYSNQPQHF.

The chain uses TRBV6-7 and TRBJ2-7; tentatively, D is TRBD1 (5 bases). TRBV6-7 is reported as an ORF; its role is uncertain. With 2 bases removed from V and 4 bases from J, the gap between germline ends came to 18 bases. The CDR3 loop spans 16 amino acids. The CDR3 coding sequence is TGTGCCAGCAGTTACCCGAAACAGGCGGTACCATACGAGCAGTACTTC. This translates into CASSYPKQAVPYEQYF.